A single sample gave rise to the 10 T cell receptor beta chains below, sequenced in a study of cytomegalovirus exposure and HLA in healthy donors. The primer mix had 60 Vbeta and 13 Jbeta primers. TCRdb's copy holds only in-frame clones and misses some; the assay was immunoSEQ multiplex PCR. The table has 270,000 or so clones, just over 85% seen once; the top ten hold around 4.2%. Sequencing used PBMCs. The receptors shown here come from a man in his forties in good health and CMV-seropositive.

CDR3 sequence (DNA): TGCGCCTCCGGGACAGGGGGCTACGAGCAGTACTTC. It specifies CASGTGGYEQYF. The genes are TRBV29-1 and TRBJ2-7; 11 bases agree with TRBD1. The germline V gene encodes CDR1 SQVTM and CDR2 ANQGSEA. This CDR3 has 12 amino acids.

This chain connects TRBV11-3 to TRBJ1-1; tentative D call: TRBD1 (6 bases). The V end was cut by 1 base, the J end by 2 bases, with 8 bases between. CDR1 and CDR2 (germline): SGHNT, YENEEA. This CDR3 is built from 14 residues. The CDR3 protein is CASSLVQGNTEAFF. The DNA of the CDR3 is TGTGCCAGCAGCTTAGTACAGGGAAACACTGAAGCTTTCTTT.

This chain joins TRBV30 and TRBJ2-1; 10 bases match TRBD1. V was clipped by 3 bases and J by 6 bases; unmatched bases: 5. There are 14 residues in the CDR3. In germline, CDR1 is GTSNPN, CDR2 SVGIG (reference sequence). The CDR3 here is CAWSRTGGTNEQFF. The CDR3 DNA follows: TGTGCCTGGAGCCGGACAGGGGGGACCAATGAGCAGTTCTTC.

This clone was seen only once. The genes are TRBV6-1 and TRBJ1-2, with 8 bases lining up with TRBD1. This CDR3 has 15 residues. Germline V CDR1 and CDR2: MNHNS, SASEGT. Germline trimming cut 2 bases from V and 6 bases from J; bases unmatched to any gene: 8. The CDR3: CASSELGQGRDGYTF. DNA for the CDR3: TGTGCCAGCAGTGAACTTGGACAGGGAAGGGATGGCTACACCTTC.

This sequence joins TRBV19 and TRBJ2-1; a weak D match, TRBD1 (5 bases). This CDR3 has 15 amino acids. CDR1 LNHDA and CDR2 SQIVND come from the germline V gene (reference sequence). V was cut by 6 bases and J by 4 bases, with 16 bases left in between. Here the CDR3 reads CASSTLSTAYNEQFF. The CDR3 DNA follows: TGTGCCAGTAGCACTCTTTCGACAGCTTACAATGAGCAGTTCTTC.

The chain joins TRBV27 to TRBJ2-7, with TRBD2 matching over 11 bases. From germline, CDR1 is MNHEY and CDR2 SMNVEV (reference sequence). This CDR3 has 13 amino acids. The CDR3 region has the DNA TGTGCAGAAATAGCGGGAGGGACCTACGAGCAGTACTTC. It is translated as CAEIAGGTYEQYF.

This chain links TRBV15 with TRBJ2-3; the match to TRBD1 covers 7 bases. Germline V lookup: CDR1 LNHNV, CDR2 YYDKDF (reference sequence). CDR3 length equals 15 residues. The junction had 8 bases not matched to a gene; V was cut back by 5 bases and J by 3 bases. DNA of the CDR3: TGTGCCACCAGCGTCCAAACAGGGGTGACAGATACGCAGTATTTT. Its protein product is CATSVQTGVTDTQYF.

This clone came up once. The chain links TRBV7-2 to TRBJ2-1; D is undetermined. Germline values: CDR1 SGHTA, CDR2 FQGNSA. This CDR3 has 12 residues. V was clipped by 5 bases and J by 6 bases, with 8 bases between them. CDR3 sequence: CASSQATNEQFF. As DNA, the CDR3 is TGTGCCAGCAGCCAGGCCACCAATGAGCAGTTCTTC.

This clone has a single count. The DNA for the CDR3 is TGTGCCGGCTTGGACAGGGACACCGGGGAGCTGTTTTTT. The encoded protein is CAGLDRDTGELFF. The rearrangement joins TRBV6-6 to TRBJ2-2; 8 bases align to TRBD1. Germline values: CDR1 MNHNY, CDR2 SVGAGI (reference sequence). Trimming removed 11 bases from V and 3 bases from J; junction bases left unmatched: 5. This CDR3 comprises 13 residues.

This clone was counted ten times or more. The chain has TRBV7-2 and TRBJ1-1; D uncertain. Trimming stripped 5 bases from V and 1 base from J, with 2 bases between. The CDR3 is 11 amino acids. Germline CDR1 reads SGHTA; CDR2 reads FQGNSA. The CDR3 loop is CASSQNTEAFF. In DNA form, the CDR3 reads TGTGCCAGCAGCCAGAACACTGAAGCTTTCTTT.